A single sample is the source of the 32 T cell receptor beta chains below, sequenced in a study of cytomegalovirus exposure and HLA in healthy donors. Primers: 60 Vbeta forward and 13 Jbeta reverse. TCRdb's table, derived via immunoSEQ multiplex PCR, lists solely in-frame clones and lacks some. Among roughly 200,000 clones listed, 70% to 80% were seen once. Sequencing was done on a sample of PBMCs. The receptors were gathered from a man younger than 45 in good health and CMV-seronegative.

V usage is TRBV6-4 and J usage is TRBJ2-3, with 8 positions matching TRBD1. V gave up 0 bases and J gave up 3 bases; unmatched junction bases: 8. The CDR3 extends over 17 amino acids. Germline values: CDR1 MRHNA, CDR2 SNTAGT. CDR3 loop: CASSDSAGGSGTDTQYF. As DNA, the CDR3 is TGTGCCAGCAGTGACTCCGCAGGGGGCTCTGGAACAGATACGCAGTATTTT.

This clone has only a few counts. The rearrangement joins TRBV7-6 to TRBJ1-3; a weak D match, TRBD1 (5 bases). CDR3 length equals 16 residues. In germline, CDR1 is SGHVS, CDR2 FNYEAQ. Trimming cost V 2 bases and J 3 bases, with 14 bases left between them. DNA for the CDR3: TGTGCCAGCAGCTTAACTTTCAGGGTACTTGGAAACACCATATATTTT. Protein sequence: CASSLTFRVLGNTIYF. The complete variable domain, with remaining parts taken from reference TRBV7-6 and TRBJ1-3, reads GAGVSQSPRYKVTKRGQDVALRCDPISGHVSLYWYRQALGQGPEFLTYFNYEAQQDKSGLPNDRFSAERPEGSISTLTIQRTEQRDSAMYRCASSLTFRVLGNTIYFGEGSWLTVV.

V is TRBV9 and J is TRBJ2-2; D is possibly TRBD2 (6 bases). Germline CDR1 reads SGDLS; CDR2 reads YYNGEE. The CDR3 runs to 15 residues. The V and J ends lost 4 bases and 4 bases respectively, with 14 bases between them. DNA for the CDR3: TGTGCCAGCAGCCCGACGACTAGTCCCACCGGGGAGCTGTTTTTT. It specifies CASSPTTSPTGELFF. The full variable domain, completed using reference TRBV9 and TRBJ2-2, is DSGVTQTPKHLITATGQRVTLRCSPRSGDLSVYWYQQSLDQGLQFLIQYYNGEERAKGNILERFSAQQFPDLHSELNLSSLELGDSALYFCASSPTTSPTGELFFGEGSRLTVL.

This clone was counted only a few times. The chain combines TRBV2 with TRBJ2-3; weak D call: TRBD1 (5 bases). V lost 4 bases, J lost 1 base, and 12 bases lay in between. The CDR3 length is 15 residues. Per germline, CDR1 SNHLY and CDR2 FYNNEI. The CDR3 is CASSALTRGTDTQYF. CDR3 bases: TGTGCCAGCAGTGCCTTAACCAGGGGCACAGATACGCAGTATTTT.

This clone was detected once. V gene TRBV28 combines with J gene TRBJ1-2, with 7 bases lining up with TRBD1. The ends lost 5 bases at V and 3 bases at J; junction bases unmatched: 18. Germline V CDR1 and CDR2: MDHEN, SYDVKM. The CDR3 runs to 18 residues. CDR3 bases: TGTGCCAGCAGTCCCTTATATCCCCATGACAGGGAAGACTATGGCTACACCTTC. Amino acid sequence: CASSPLYPHDREDYGYTF.

This clone has just a few counts. The chain combines TRBV9 with TRBJ2-2; possibly TRBD1 for D (6 bases). Trimming left V 1 base short and J 6 bases short, with 13 bases between. Germline CDR1 SGDLS, CDR2 YYNGEE. The length of the CDR3 is 15 residues. The CDR3 loop reads CASSVTGSLPGELFF. The CDR3 nucleotides are TGTGCCAGCAGCGTAACAGGGAGTTTGCCCGGGGAGCTGTTTTTT.

This rearrangement joins TRBV30 to TRBJ2-6; maybe TRBD1 (6 bases). Germline assignment: CDR1 GTSNPN and CDR2 SVGIG (reference sequence). This CDR3 is 17 amino acids long. V was pared by 0 bases and J by 0 bases, with 12 bases between. The CDR3 here is CAWSVAGARSGANVLTF. CDR3 in DNA: TGTGCCTGGAGTGTAGCAGGGGCCCGCTCTGGGGCCAACGTCCTGACTTTC.

This clone was detected many times. The chain has TRBV28 and TRBJ2-2; D is perhaps TRBD2 (5 bases). The CDR3 loop spans 19 amino acids. V shed 2 bases and J shed 5 bases, with 24 bases lying between them. The germline CDR1 and CDR2 sequences are MDHEN and SYDVKM. This CDR3 reads CASSLAPGSDHRGTGELFF. The CDR3 DNA follows: TGTGCCAGCAGTTTAGCCCCCGGCTCGGACCACCGAGGGACCGGGGAGCTGTTTTTT.

The J gene is TRBJ2-7, the V gene TRBV4-2; D remains ambiguous. Germline V gene data show CDR1 as LGHNA and CDR2 as YNFKEQ. The V and J ends lost 1 base and 3 bases respectively, with 7 bases between them. The CDR3 contains 13 residues. CDR3 residues: CASSQGGNYEQYF. CDR3 bases: TGTGCCAGCAGCCAAGGCGGAAACTACGAGCAGTACTTC.

The V call is TRBV27, the J call TRBJ2-1; maybe TRBD2 (5 bases). Trimming took off 6 bases at V and 7 bases at J, with 22 bases between the two ends. The CDR3 contains 16 residues. CDR1 and CDR2 from the germline V gene are MNHEY and SMNVEV (reference sequence). In DNA, the CDR3 is TGTGCCAGCAGCCCAAACAATAGTGGGAGTCGTAATGAGCAGTTCTTC. It encodes CASSPNNSGSRNEQFF.

The V call is TRBV11-2, the J call TRBJ1-4; a weak D match, TRBD1 (5 bases). Per germline, CDR1 SGHAT and CDR2 FQNNGV. The CDR3 is 19 amino acids. V shed 1 base and J shed 4 bases, with 22 bases lying between them. CDR3 DNA: TGTGCCAGCAGCTTAGTTTCGGTGTCACAGGTATGCTTTAATGAAAAACTGTTTTTT. It codes for CASSLVSVSQVCFNEKLFF.

The V call is TRBV28, the J call TRBJ1-5, with 11 bases fitting TRBD1. The germline V gene encodes CDR1 MDHEN and CDR2 SYDVKM. The CDR3 totals 17 residues. Germline trimming cut 11 bases from V and 2 bases from J; bases unmatched to any gene: 14. The CDR3 loop reads CAGRDRGGIAGNQPQHF. The CDR3 nucleotides are TGTGCCGGACGGGACAGGGGGGGAATAGCGGGCAATCAGCCCCAGCATTTT.

The chain employs TRBV27 and TRBJ2-7, with D possibly being TRBD1 (5 bases). Germline assignment: CDR1 MNHEY and CDR2 SMNVEV (reference sequence). The CDR3 totals 12 residues. V was clipped by 6 bases and J by 6 bases, with 12 bases between them. The CDR3 DNA is TGTGCCAGCAGCGCAGGGCCCTCCGAGCAGTACTTC. Residues: CASSAGPSEQYF.

This chain joins TRBV4-1 and TRBJ1-1, with TRBD1 identical over 9 bases. Germline CDR1 is MGHRA and CDR2 is YSYEKL. CDR3 size: 17 residues. The V segment lost 1 base and the J segment 4 bases; nucleotides outside the gene matches: 10. For the CDR3, the DNA is TGCGCCAGCAGCCAAGCCTGGGGGGACAGGGCCATCACTGAAGCTTTCTTT. The encoded protein is CASSQAWGDRAITEAFF.

V is TRBV19 and J is TRBJ2-7; 9 nucleotides align to TRBD1. V lost 7 bases, J lost 5 bases, and 9 bases stayed unmatched. The CDR3 consists of 14 residues. Germline CDR1 LNHDA, CDR2 SQIVND (reference sequence). CDR3: CASTRTGALHEQYF. As DNA, the CDR3 is TGTGCCAGTACCAGGACAGGGGCGCTCCACGAGCAGTACTTC. Complete variable domain (other parts from reference TRBV19 and TRBJ2-7): DGGITQSPKYLFRKEGQNVTLSCEQNLNHDAMYWYRQDPGQGLRLIYYSQIVNDFQKGDIAEGYSVSREKKESFPLTVTSAQKNPTAFYLCASTRTGALHEQYFGPGTRLTVT.

This chain connects TRBV6-1 to TRBJ2-2; 13 bases match TRBD2. CDR1 is MNHNS and CDR2 is SASEGT in the germline V gene. The CDR3 is 14 residues long. Unmatched junction bases numbered 2, after V lost 6 bases and J lost 7 bases. The CDR3 reads CASRGTSGNGELFF. DNA for the CDR3: TGTGCCAGCAGGGGGACTAGCGGGAACGGGGAGCTGTTTTTT.

The rearrangement uses TRBV7-8 and TRBJ2-1; TRBD2 is a possible D gene (6 bases). V lost 0 bases and J lost 10, with 10 bases in between. The length of the CDR3 is 13 residues. Germline-derived CDR1 and CDR2 are SGHVS and FQNEAQ. In DNA, the CDR3 is TGTGCCAGCAGCTTAGCGTCACTAGCAGAGCAGTTCTTC. It is translated as CASSLASLAEQFF.

V is TRBV5-4 and J is TRBJ2-3; D is ambiguous. The V and J ends lost 5 bases and 0 bases respectively, with 13 bases between them. CDR1 is SGHNT and CDR2 is YYREEE in the germline V gene (reference sequence). The CDR3 runs 15 residues. The CDR3 DNA reads as TGTGCCAGCAGGGATGCGGTTACGAGCACAGATACGCAGTATTTT. This encodes CASRDAVTSTDTQYF.

The chain carries TRBV5-1 and TRBJ2-5; TRBD2 matches at 7 bases. This CDR3 has 15 amino acids. J lost 5 bases, V lost 5 bases, and 12 bases had no gene match. Germline V lookup: CDR1 SGHRS, CDR2 YFSETQ. The DNA of the CDR3 is TGCGCCAGCAGGGGGGGGACTTACCGCCTCGAGACCCAGTACTTC. Translated, it gives CASRGGTYRLETQYF.

The chain has TRBV11-2 and TRBJ2-1, with 8 bases fitting TRBD2. The CDR3 extends over 17 amino acids. Germline V gene data show CDR1 as SGHAT and CDR2 as FQNNGV. V dropped 1 base and J dropped 5; count of bases not matched to a gene: 10. CDR3 loop: CASSLGLWRGDNNEQFF. CDR3 sequence (DNA): TGTGCCAGCAGCTTAGGATTATGGCGGGGGGATAACAATGAGCAGTTCTTC.

The CDR3 coding sequence is TGTGCCAGCAGCAAAGGGGGCGACAGGCCCCAGCATTTT. This gives the protein CASSKGGDRPQHF. J is TRBJ1-5 and V is TRBV21-1; TRBD1 is taken as the D call from the table, unchecked against the DNA. TRBV21-1 is given as a pseudogene. The CDR3 runs to 13 residues.

J is TRBJ2-1 and V is TRBV15; no firm D call. The CDR3 has 16 residues. The V end lost 0 bases, the J end lost 1 base, and 10 bases lay between the germline ends. CDR1 and CDR2 (germline): LNHNV, YYDKDF (reference sequence). CDR3 loop: CATSRDLTASYNEQFF. Here the CDR3 DNA reads TGTGCCACCAGCAGAGATTTAACCGCGTCCTACAATGAGCAGTTCTTC.

The gene calls are TRBV29-1 and TRBJ2-3, with D unresolved. CDR3 length equals 13 residues. Germline loops: CDR1 SQVTM, CDR2 ANQGSEA. V lost 4 bases, J lost 2 bases, and 10 bases lay in between. This CDR3 reads CSVVASITDTQYF. In DNA form, the CDR3 reads TGCAGCGTTGTTGCCTCTATCACAGATACGCAGTATTTT.

The V call is TRBV4-1, the J call TRBJ1-5; a weak D match, TRBD1 (6 bases). Germline CDR1 is MGHRA and CDR2 is YSYEKL. Trimming stripped 0 bases from V and 3 bases from J, with 9 bases between. This CDR3 comprises 15 residues. CDR3: CASSQDQGTNQPQHF. CDR3 bases: TGCGCCAGCAGCCAAGATCAGGGGACCAATCAGCCCCAGCATTTT.

V usage is TRBV6-5 and J usage is TRBJ1-2, with 8 positions matching TRBD1. The CDR3 spans 15 residues. With 0 bases clipped from V and 8 bases from J, the junction kept 8 bases outside the gene matches. Germline V gives CDR1 MNHEY, CDR2 SVGAGI. The CDR3 coding sequence is TGTGCCAGCAGTTACTCGAGGCAGGGGGCATGGGGCTACACCTTC. Translation gives CASSYSRQGAWGYTF.

In its sample, this clone was seen a few times. The J gene is TRBJ2-1, the V gene TRBV10-3; tentatively, D is TRBD2 (6 bases). CDR1 and CDR2 from the germline V gene are ENHRY and SYGVKD. Trimming shortened V by 2 bases and J by 7 bases, and 24 bases separated the two germline ends. There are 18 residues in the CDR3. The CDR3 bases are TGTGCCATCAGTGAGCCTTCTATGTTCGGGACCGCGGGGAATGAGCAGTTCTTC. Protein product: CAISEPSMFGTAGNEQFF.

This clone was found once. J is TRBJ1-5 and V is TRBV27; D uncertain. Trimming pared 1 base from V and 2 bases from J, leaving 6 bases between. The CDR3 totals 14 residues. Germline CDR1 MNHEY, CDR2 SMNVEV (reference sequence). CDR3 nucleotide sequence: TGTGCCAGCAGTTTATTCCTAGGCAATCAGCCCCAGCATTTT. Protein: CASSLFLGNQPQHF.

The J gene is TRBJ1-1, the V gene TRBV30; D may be TRBD1 (6 bases). The CDR3 length is 16 residues. Germline lookup yields CDR1 GTSNPN and CDR2 SVGIG (reference sequence). Trimming removed 5 bases at V and 1 base at J, with 20 bases between. The CDR3: CAWGARGRGRNTEAFF. CDR3 coding DNA: TGTGCCTGGGGGGCCCGGGGCAGGGGAAGGAACACTGAAGCTTTCTTT.

The gene calls are TRBV27 and TRBJ2-7; 8 bases align to TRBD2. Germline trimming cut 6 bases from V and 4 bases from J; bases unmatched to any gene: 20. This CDR3 spans 18 amino acids. Germline V lookup: CDR1 MNHEY, CDR2 SMNVEV (reference sequence). The CDR3 sequence: CASRRISGGGGGWYEQYF. The CDR3 coding sequence is TGTGCCAGCAGACGTATCAGCGGGGGAGGGGGGGGCTGGTACGAGCAGTACTTC.

The chain is built from TRBV7-3 and TRBJ2-2; 12 bases are a match to TRBD1. V lost 5 bases and J lost 4; bases outside the gene matches: 5. The germline V gene has CDR1 SGHTA and CDR2 FQGTGA. The CDR3 covers 16 residues. Here the CDR3 reads CASSQGQGASTGELFF. The CDR3 DNA sequence: TGTGCCAGCAGCCAGGGACAGGGGGCGAGCACCGGGGAGCTGTTTTTT.

This clone appeared a single time. This specimen includes other DNA sequences encoding the same CDR3. This sequence joins TRBV28 and TRBJ1-2, with D tentatively TRBD1 (6 bases). CDR3 length: 13 residues. Trimming shortened V by 1 base and J by 4 bases, and 7 bases separated the two germline ends. The germline CDR1 and CDR2 sequences are MDHEN and SYDVKM. Written as DNA, the CDR3 is TGTGCCAGCAGTTTATTAGGGGGCTATGGCTACACCTTC. Encoded protein: CASSLLGGYGYTF.

The DNA of the CDR3 is TGTGCCAGCAGCCAAGGACAGGGGGGAGGTGGTAACTATGGCTACACCTTC. Translating gives CASSQGQGGGGNYGYTF. The chain couples TRBV28 to TRBJ1-2, with 10 nucleotides matching TRBD1. V shed 6 bases, J shed 1 base, and the junction held 11 bases outside the gene matches. CDR3 length: 17 residues. The germline CDR1 and CDR2 sequences are MDHEN and SYDVKM.